These 32 T cell receptor beta chains came from one sample sequenced in a study of cytomegalovirus exposure and HLA in healthy donors. Vbeta (60) and Jbeta (13) primers were used in the PCR. Assay used: immunoSEQ multiplex PCR; TCRdb lists only in-frame clones, some missing. The sample lists approximately 85,000 clones; roughly 72% were seen once. Sample: PBMCs. These receptor sequences come from a middle-aged woman in good health and CMV-seropositive.

This clone was recorded once. The chain has TRBV6-6 and TRBJ1-6; the D gene is possibly TRBD1 (6 bases). Per germline, CDR1 MNHNY and CDR2 SVGAGI (reference sequence). The V and J ends lost 2 bases and 10 bases respectively, with 12 bases between them. This CDR3 region has 14 residues. The CDR3 here is CASSYLQGGSPLHF. Here the CDR3 DNA reads TGTGCCAGCAGTTACCTACAGGGTGGGTCACCCCTCCACTTT.

J is TRBJ2-7 and V is TRBV4-1, with 7 bases matching TRBD2. Germline V gene data show CDR1 as MGHRA and CDR2 as YSYEKL. J was trimmed by 6 bases and V by 1 base; bases with no gene match: 3. The CDR3 contains 13 residues. Here the CDR3 reads CASSQVAGSEQYF. In DNA, the CDR3 is TGCGCCAGCAGCCAAGTAGCGGGTTCCGAGCAGTACTTC.

This clone was counted once. DNA for the CDR3: TGTGCCAGCAGTGAAGCCGGAACAGGTCTCCAAGAGACCCAGTACTTC. Translation gives CASSEAGTGLQETQYF. The rearrangement uses TRBV2 and TRBJ2-5; a weak D match, TRBD1 (5 bases). Deletions cut 0 bases from V and 1 base from J, with 12 bases between. CDR1 is SNHLY and CDR2 is FYNNEI in the germline V gene. The length of the CDR3 is 16 residues.

This clone has a handful of counts. The chain uses TRBV5-1 and TRBJ1-1, with no clear D. V was cut by 1 base and J by 1 base, with 8 bases left in between. The germline CDR1 and CDR2 sequences are SGHRS and YFSETQ. The CDR3 runs to 14 residues. CDR3 coding DNA: TGCGCCAGCAGCTTGTCACGGGAGAACACTGAAGCTTTCTTT. Encoded protein: CASSLSRENTEAFF.

The table lists this clone with a count of one. The chain links TRBV28 to TRBJ2-1; TRBD2 matches 12 bases. Germline V gene data show CDR1 as MDHEN and CDR2 as SYDVKM. The CDR3 runs to 17 residues. V was clipped by 1 base and J by 4 bases; unmatched bases: 5. CDR3 sequence (DNA): TGTGCCAGCAGTTTATCTGGGACTAGCGGGCTTTACAATGAGCAGTTCTTC. It encodes CASSLSGTSGLYNEQFF.

The chain recombines TRBV19 with TRBJ1-1; 8 bases match TRBD1. Germline V gene sequence: CDR1 LNHDA, CDR2 SQIVND (reference sequence). The CDR3 covers 14 residues. After removal of 7 bases from V and 7 bases from J, the junction contained 11 bases not matched to a gene. The CDR3 reads CASTRTGFVGEAFF. CDR3 bases: TGTGCCAGTACCCGGACAGGGTTCGTTGGTGAAGCTTTCTTT.

The chain has TRBV5-1 and TRBJ1-2; D is unclear. This CDR3 comprises 12 residues. V gave up 4 bases and J gave up 6 bases, with 10 bases separating them. Germline V gene lookup returns CDR1 SGHRS and CDR2 YFSETQ. The CDR3 coding sequence is TGCGCCAGCAGCCTGTCACGAGATGGCTACACCTTC. As protein: CASSLSRDGYTF.

This chain connects TRBV7-9 to TRBJ2-5; TRBD2 agrees at 11 bases. CDR1 and CDR2 from the germline V gene are SEHNR and FQNEAQ (reference sequence). J was trimmed by 4 bases and V by 3 bases; bases with no gene match: 4. The CDR3 extends over 15 amino acids. The CDR3 spells CASSFLAGGSETQYF. CDR3 nucleotide sequence: TGTGCCAGCAGCTTCCTAGCGGGGGGATCAGAGACCCAGTACTTC.

This CDR3 reads CASSLGDRYNEQFF. The CDR3 nucleotides are TGTGCCAGCAGCTTAGGAGACAGGTACAATGAGCAGTTCTTC. This chain uses TRBV7-9 with TRBJ2-1; a possible D gene is TRBD1 (6 bases). Trimming took 1 base from V and 4 from J, leaving 8 bases between them. The CDR3 spans 14 residues. CDR1 and CDR2 (germline): SEHNR, FQNEAQ (reference sequence).

The chain couples TRBV5-8 to TRBJ1-2, with D possibly matching TRBD1 (6 bases). The CDR3 totals 14 residues. V was pared by 4 bases and J by 2 bases, with 12 bases between. Germline V gene sequence: CDR1 SGHTS, CDR2 YDEGEE. Here the CDR3 reads CASSQRGFNYGYTF. In DNA form, the CDR3 reads TGTGCCAGCAGCCAAAGGGGGTTCAACTATGGCTACACCTTC.

This chain joins TRBV19 and TRBJ2-3; TRBD1 matches 12 bases. From germline, CDR1 is LNHDA and CDR2 SQIVND (reference sequence). The CDR3 spans 15 residues. Losses at the gene ends were 6 bases for V and 5 bases for J; bases not matched to a gene: 6. CDR3 protein: CASRSGTGGRDTQYF. The CDR3 DNA reads as TGTGCCAGTAGATCCGGGACAGGGGGCCGAGATACGCAGTATTTT.

The chain recombines TRBV19 with TRBJ1-2; no clear D. V was trimmed by 6 bases and J by 4 bases, leaving 18 bases between them. Germline V gene data show CDR1 as LNHDA and CDR2 as SQIVND (reference sequence). The CDR3 extends over 15 amino acids. CDR3 nucleotide sequence: TGTGCCAGTAGCCTCACTCATGAGCCCGCCTATGGCTACACCTTC. It yields the protein CASSLTHEPAYGYTF. Drawing the rest from reference TRBV19 and TRBJ1-2, the complete variable domain is DGGITQSPKYLFRKEGQNVTLSCEQNLNHDAMYWYRQDPGQGLRLIYYSQIVNDFQKGDIAEGYSVSREKKESFPLTVTSAQKNPTAFYLCASSLTHEPAYGYTFGSGTRLTVV.

The chain joins TRBV6-5 to TRBJ2-1, with TRBD2 matching 13 bases. The CDR3 is made up of 15 amino acids. Germline loops: CDR1 MNHEY, CDR2 SVGAGI. V was clipped by 5 bases and J by 6 bases; unmatched bases: 4. Written as DNA, the CDR3 is TGTGCCAGCAGTCCCACTAGCGGGGGGGTCAATGAGCAGTTCTTC. It yields the protein CASSPTSGGVNEQFF.

This clone was seen a few times. The rearrangement joins TRBV30 to TRBJ2-5; tentatively, D is TRBD1 (6 bases). The CDR3 length is 13 residues. Trimming stripped 3 bases from V and 4 bases from J, with 12 bases between. Germline assignment: CDR1 GTSNPN and CDR2 SVGIG (reference sequence). CDR3 residues: CAWSWGQGETQYF. CDR3 in DNA: TGTGCCTGGAGCTGGGGGCAAGGAGAGACCCAGTACTTC. Drawing the rest from reference TRBV30 and TRBJ2-5, the complete variable domain is SQTIHQWPATLVQPVGSPLSLECTVEGTSNPNLYWYRQAAGRGLQLLFYSVGIGQISSEVPQNLSASRPQDRQFILSSKKLLLSDSGFYLCAWSWGQGETQYFGPGTRLLVL.

This clone appeared a few times. Sequence at one end of the junction differs from germline and may be a read error. V is TRBV7-9 and J is TRBJ1-1; D not certain. Germline V gives CDR1 SEHNR, CDR2 FQNEAQ (reference sequence). The CDR3 sequence is 12 residues long. For the CDR3, the DNA is TGTTCCAGCAGCTTAGGGCAGTTTGAAGCTTTCTTT. Its protein is CSSSLGQFEAFF.

The gene calls are TRBV4-2 and TRBJ2-2; D unresolved. There are 17 residues in the CDR3. Trimming left V 0 bases short and J 0 bases short, with 11 bases between. Germline V CDR1 and CDR2: LGHNA, YNFKEQ. The CDR3 DNA is TGTGCCAGCAGCCAAGAACACCGAGGAGCGAACACCGGGGAGCTGTTTTTT. This sequence encodes CASSQEHRGANTGELFF.

This rearrangement joins TRBV7-8 to TRBJ1-2; possible D gene TRBD1, 5 bases. Per the germline V gene, CDR1 is SGHVS and CDR2 is FQNEAQ. CDR3 length: 15 amino acids. V shed 2 bases and J shed 4 bases, with 14 bases lying between them. CDR3: CASSLQGGTPYGYTF. The CDR3, as DNA: TGTGCCAGCAGCTTACAGGGAGGGACTCCCTATGGCTACACCTTC.

The genes are TRBV19 and TRBJ2-7, with D unclear. This CDR3 comprises 14 residues. Trimming removed 2 bases at V and 2 bases at J, with 10 bases between. Germline assignment: CDR1 LNHDA and CDR2 SQIVND (reference sequence). The CDR3 reads CASSIQVTTYEQYF. CDR3 sequence (DNA): TGTGCCAGTAGTATACAGGTTACCACCTACGAGCAGTACTTC. The whole variable domain, remainder taken from reference TRBV19 and TRBJ2-7, is DGGITQSPKYLFRKEGQNVTLSCEQNLNHDAMYWYRQDPGQGLRLIYYSQIVNDFQKGDIAEGYSVSREKKESFPLTVTSAQKNPTAFYLCASSIQVTTYEQYFGPGTRLTVT.

The chain has TRBV28 and TRBJ1-2; D is uncertain. The CDR3 runs 14 residues. The ends were cut back, 6 bases at V and 4 bases at J, with 15 bases in the middle. Germline CDR1 is MDHEN and CDR2 is SYDVKM. CDR3 in amino acids: CASSGSMCFYGYTF. The CDR3 DNA follows: TGTGCCAGCAGCGGGTCGATGTGCTTCTATGGCTACACCTTC.

The table lists this clone with a few counts. The V gene is TRBV6-6, the J gene TRBJ1-3; perhaps TRBD1 as D (5 bases). Germline-derived CDR1 and CDR2 are MNHNY and SVGAGI (reference sequence). Trimming took 8 bases from V and 4 from J, leaving 15 bases between them. The CDR3 has 14 amino acids. The CDR3 here is CASSPQGIGNTIYF. In nucleotides, the CDR3 is TGTGCCAGCTCTCCGCAGGGAATCGGAAACACCATATATTTT.

The chain carries TRBV9 and TRBJ1-2, with TRBD1 matching over 7 bases. CDR1 and CDR2 (germline): SGDLS, YYNGEE. The V and J ends lost 2 bases and 8 bases, in that order; junction bases with no gene match: 9. The CDR3 spans 14 residues. The CDR3 reads CASSVDRSVEGYTF. The CDR3 DNA follows: TGTGCCAGCAGCGTGGACAGGTCGGTTGAGGGCTACACCTTC.

This chain joins TRBV4-1 and TRBJ2-1, with 8 bases identical to TRBD2. Germline CDR1 reads MGHRA; CDR2 reads YSYEKL. The V gene end was trimmed by 3 bases and the J gene end by 15 bases; junction bases not matched to a gene: 4. The CDR3 sequence is 11 residues long. CDR3 nucleotides: TGCGCCAGCAGCCAGGGACTAGTTCTGTTCTTC. This sequence encodes CASSQGLVLFF.

The chain employs TRBV6-5 and TRBJ1-6; D remains ambiguous. CDR3 size: 12 residues. Germline assignment: CDR1 MNHEY and CDR2 SVGAGI. Trimming cost V 8 bases and J 5 bases, with 7 bases left between them. The CDR3 reads CASRSDNSPLHF. CDR3 coding DNA: TGTGCCAGCCGATCGGATAATTCACCCCTCCACTTT.

This rearrangement joins TRBV13 to TRBJ2-6, with 9 positions matching TRBD1. Germline CDR1 is PRHDT and CDR2 is FYEKMQ (reference sequence). Losses at the gene ends were 2 bases for V and 2 bases for J; bases not matched to a gene: 4. The length of the CDR3 is 17 residues. The CDR3 is CASSLRDRVPGANVLTF. CDR3 in DNA: TGTGCCAGCAGCTTACGGGACAGGGTTCCTGGGGCCAACGTCCTGACTTTC.

The sample holds a few counts of this clone. The chain has TRBV13 and TRBJ2-6; no clear D gene. In germline, CDR1 is PRHDT, CDR2 FYEKMQ (reference sequence). Trimming stripped 2 bases from V and 4 bases from J, with 9 bases between. The CDR3 runs to 15 residues. The chain's CDR3 is CASSLTPRGANVLTF. Here the CDR3 DNA reads TGTGCCAGCAGCTTAACACCGCGGGGGGCCAACGTCCTGACTTTC.

This clone was found a few times. The CDR3 here is CASSSQGAGTEAFF. The CDR3 DNA sequence: TGTGCCAGCAGCTCTCAGGGGGCGGGCACTGAAGCTTTCTTT. The chain combines TRBV7-2 with TRBJ1-1; 8 nucleotides agree with TRBD1. With 4 bases clipped from V and 4 bases from J, the junction kept 5 bases outside the gene matches. The CDR3 sequence is 14 residues long. Germline V gives CDR1 SGHTA, CDR2 FQGNSA.

This clone was counted only a few times. This CDR3 is also generated by other DNA sequences in the sample. The chain employs TRBV4-3 and TRBJ1-2, with TRBD1 matching over 8 bases. Germline-derived CDR1 and CDR2 are LGHNA and YSLEER. This CDR3 is 15 amino acids long. V dropped 0 bases and J dropped 8; count of bases not matched to a gene: 8. As DNA, the CDR3 is TGCGCCAGCAGCCAAGATCAAGGACAGGGAGGAGGCTACACCTTC. This codes for CASSQDQGQGGGYTF.

The rearrangement joins TRBV11-2 to TRBJ2-1; no reliable D call. Germline V gene data show CDR1 as SGHAT and CDR2 as FQNNGV. V was pared by 5 bases and J by 4 bases, with 9 bases between. The CDR3 covers 13 residues. CDR3 bases: TGTGCCAGCAGCCCCCTTCGGTACAATGAGCAGTTCTTC. It specifies CASSPLRYNEQFF.

The chain is built from TRBV2 and TRBJ2-7; TRBD1 matches 9 bases. The trim removed 3 bases at V and 2 bases at J, leaving 2 bases unmatched. The CDR3 totals 14 residues. Looked up from germline, CDR1 is SNHLY and CDR2 is FYNNEI. CDR3 DNA: TGTGCCAGCAGTGACGGACAGGGGACCTACGAGCAGTACTTC. This encodes CASSDGQGTYEQYF.

The chain links TRBV19 to TRBJ1-3; D remains ambiguous. V dropped 4 bases and J dropped 0 bases, with 10 bases sitting between them. The germline V gene encodes CDR1 LNHDA and CDR2 SQIVND (reference sequence). The CDR3 is made up of 15 amino acids. CDR3 in amino acids: CASSRAANSGNTIYF. CDR3 DNA sequence: TGTGCCAGTAGTAGGGCAGCAAACTCTGGAAACACCATATATTTT.

The chain uses TRBV6-5 and TRBJ1-6; 8 bases line up with TRBD1. This CDR3 is 16 amino acids long. Per the germline V gene, CDR1 is MNHEY and CDR2 is SVGAGI. Trimming removed 2 bases from V and 11 bases from J; junction bases left unmatched: 11. The CDR3 region has the DNA TGTGCCAGCAGTTACGGCAGGGGGCCCTCCTATCCACCCCTCCACTTT. Its protein product is CASSYGRGPSYPPLHF.

This clone was observed a handful of times. V and J are TRBV2 and TRBJ2-3, with no clear D. CDR3 length: 15 residues. Trimming took 4 bases from V and 1 from J, leaving 12 bases between them. Looked up from germline, CDR1 is SNHLY and CDR2 is FYNNEI. This CDR3 reads CASSVNSRGTDTQYF. CDR3 nucleotide sequence: TGTGCCAGCAGTGTTAATTCTCGTGGCACAGATACGCAGTATTTT.